This T cell receptor beta chain was captured in a study of blood T cell repertoires in COVID-19. On the study more broadly: Some COVID-19 samples were acute and others convalescent; all came from the United States, Italy and Spain.

CDR1 and CDR2 (germline): SGHVS, FQNEAQ. The CDR3 consists of 16 residues. V was clipped by 1 base and J by 1 base, with 11 bases between them. Measured with immunoSEQ multiplex PCR; TCRdb has only the in-frame clones, and not every one. This repertoire shows 200,000 to 300,000 clones, roughly 83% found once; its top ten account for around 2.1%. The origin of this receptor is a woman between 50 and 59 years old who had recovered from COVID-19. Sequenced material: PBMCs or T cells enriched from blood (not recorded which). The chain employs TRBV7-8 and TRBJ1-5; D unclear. In DNA form, the CDR3 reads TGTGCCAGCAGCTTAGGCCAGGCAAGGAGCAATCAGCCCCAGCATTTT. It yields the protein CASSLGQARSNQPQHF.